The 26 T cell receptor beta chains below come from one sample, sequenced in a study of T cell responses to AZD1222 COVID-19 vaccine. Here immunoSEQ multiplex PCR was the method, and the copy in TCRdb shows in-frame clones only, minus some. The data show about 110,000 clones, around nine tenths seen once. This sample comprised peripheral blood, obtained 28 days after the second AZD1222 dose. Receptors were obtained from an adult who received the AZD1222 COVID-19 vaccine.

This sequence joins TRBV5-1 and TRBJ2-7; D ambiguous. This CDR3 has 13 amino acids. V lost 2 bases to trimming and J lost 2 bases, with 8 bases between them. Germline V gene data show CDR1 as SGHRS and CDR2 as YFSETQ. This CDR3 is CASSLTAAYEQYF. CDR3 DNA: TGCGCCAGCAGCTTAACAGCAGCCTACGAGCAGTACTTC.

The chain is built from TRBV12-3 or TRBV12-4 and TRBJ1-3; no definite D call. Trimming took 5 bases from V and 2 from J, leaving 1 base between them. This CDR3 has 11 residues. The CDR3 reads CASSAGNTIYF. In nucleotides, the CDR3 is TGTGCCAGCAGTGCTGGAAACACCATATATTTT.

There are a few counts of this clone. Here the CDR3 DNA reads TGCGCCAGCAGCCAAGATAAGGGCGGGTATGAGACCCAGTACTTC. It encodes CASSQDKGGYETQYF. V gene TRBV4-3 combines with J gene TRBJ2-5; D is perhaps TRBD2 (5 bases). Germline CDR1 reads LGHNA; CDR2 reads YSLEER. Trimming took off 0 bases at V and 5 bases at J, with 13 bases between the two ends. The CDR3 has 15 residues.

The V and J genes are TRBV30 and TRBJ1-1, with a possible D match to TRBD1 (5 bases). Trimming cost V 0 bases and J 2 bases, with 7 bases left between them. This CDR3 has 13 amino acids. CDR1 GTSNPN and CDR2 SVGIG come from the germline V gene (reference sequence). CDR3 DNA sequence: TGTGCCTGGAGTGTAAGGGGAAACACTGAAGCTTTCTTT. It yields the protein CAWSVRGNTEAFF. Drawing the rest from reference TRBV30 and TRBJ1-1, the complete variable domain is SQTIHQWPATLVQPVGSPLSLECTVEGTSNPNLYWYRQAAGRGLQLLFYSVGIGQISSEVPQNLSASRPQDRQFILSSKKLLLSDSGFYLCAWSVRGNTEAFFGQGTRLTVV.

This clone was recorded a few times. The CDR3 reads CASSPEANSPLHF. CDR3 coding DNA: TGTGCCAGCAGCCCCGAGGCCAATTCACCCCTCCACTTT. The V call is TRBV7-9, the J call TRBJ1-6; unclear D gene. Germline assignment: CDR1 SEHNR and CDR2 FQNEAQ (reference sequence). CDR3 length: 13 residues. The V end lost 5 bases, the J end lost 7 bases, and 9 bases lay between the germline ends.

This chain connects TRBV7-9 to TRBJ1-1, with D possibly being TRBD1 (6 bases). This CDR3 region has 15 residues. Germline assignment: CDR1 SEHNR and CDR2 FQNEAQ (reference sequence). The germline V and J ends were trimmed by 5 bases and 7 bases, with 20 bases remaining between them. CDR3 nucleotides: TGTGCCAGCAGCCCGGCAGGGGCGCAGAGAGGTGAAGCTTTCTTT. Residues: CASSPAGAQRGEAFF.

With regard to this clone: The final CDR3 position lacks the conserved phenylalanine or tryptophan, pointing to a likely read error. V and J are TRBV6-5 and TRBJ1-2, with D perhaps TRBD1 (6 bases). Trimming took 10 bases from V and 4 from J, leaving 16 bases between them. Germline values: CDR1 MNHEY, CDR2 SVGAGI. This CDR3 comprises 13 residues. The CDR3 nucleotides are TGTGCCACCTGGACAGACGATCCCTATGGCTACACCCTC. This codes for CATWTDDPYGYTL.

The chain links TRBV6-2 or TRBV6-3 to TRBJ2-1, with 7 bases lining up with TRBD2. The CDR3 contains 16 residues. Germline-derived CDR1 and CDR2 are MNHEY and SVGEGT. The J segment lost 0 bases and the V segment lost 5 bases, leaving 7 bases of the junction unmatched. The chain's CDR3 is CASSALGGSSYNEQFF. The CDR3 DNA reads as TGTGCCAGCAGTGCCCTCGGGGGGAGCTCCTACAATGAGCAGTTCTTC.

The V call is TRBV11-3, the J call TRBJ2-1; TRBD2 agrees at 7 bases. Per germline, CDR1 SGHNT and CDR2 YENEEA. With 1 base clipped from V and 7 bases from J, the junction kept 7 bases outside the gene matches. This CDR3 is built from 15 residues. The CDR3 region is CASSLAGGSENEQFF. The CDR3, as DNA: TGTGCCAGCAGCTTAGCGGGGGGAAGTGAGAATGAGCAGTTCTTC.

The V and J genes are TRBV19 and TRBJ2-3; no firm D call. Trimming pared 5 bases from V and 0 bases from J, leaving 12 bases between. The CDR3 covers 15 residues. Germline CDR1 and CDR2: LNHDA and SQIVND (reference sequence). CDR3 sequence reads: CASSVRITSTDTQYF. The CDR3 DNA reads TGTGCCAGTAGTGTCCGGATCACTAGCACAGATACGCAGTATTTT.

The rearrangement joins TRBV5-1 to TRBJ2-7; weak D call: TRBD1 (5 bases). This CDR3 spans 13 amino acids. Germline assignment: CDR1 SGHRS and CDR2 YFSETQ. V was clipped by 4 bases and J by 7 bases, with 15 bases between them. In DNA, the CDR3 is TGCGCCAGCAGCCTACTGGGGCTTGGGGAGCAGTACTTC. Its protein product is CASSLLGLGEQYF.

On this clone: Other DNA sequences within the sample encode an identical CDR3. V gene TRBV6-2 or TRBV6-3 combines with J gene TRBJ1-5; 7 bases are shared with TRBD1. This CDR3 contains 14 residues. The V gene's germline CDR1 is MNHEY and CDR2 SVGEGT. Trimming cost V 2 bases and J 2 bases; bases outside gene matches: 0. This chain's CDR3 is CASSYGQGNQPQHF. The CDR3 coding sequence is TGTGCCAGCAGTTACGGACAGGGCAATCAGCCCCAGCATTTT.

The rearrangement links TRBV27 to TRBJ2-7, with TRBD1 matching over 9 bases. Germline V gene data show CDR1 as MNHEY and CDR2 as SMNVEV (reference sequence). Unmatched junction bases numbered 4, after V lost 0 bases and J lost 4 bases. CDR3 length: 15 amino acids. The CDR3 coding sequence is TGTGCCAGCAGTTTATCTACGGGACAGGGTTACGAGCAGTACTTC. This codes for CASSLSTGQGYEQYF.

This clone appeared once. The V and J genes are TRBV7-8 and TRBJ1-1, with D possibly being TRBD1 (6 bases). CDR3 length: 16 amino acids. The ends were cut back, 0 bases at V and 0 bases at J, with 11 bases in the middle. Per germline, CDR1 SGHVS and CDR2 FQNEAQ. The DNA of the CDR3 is TGTGCCAGCAGCTTAGCGCGCTCAGGGGTGAACACTGAAGCTTTCTTT. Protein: CASSLARSGVNTEAFF.

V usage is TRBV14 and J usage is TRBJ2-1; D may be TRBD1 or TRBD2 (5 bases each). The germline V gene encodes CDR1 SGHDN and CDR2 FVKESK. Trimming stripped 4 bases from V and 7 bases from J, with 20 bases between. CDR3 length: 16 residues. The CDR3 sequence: CASSPRTPGVRNEQFF. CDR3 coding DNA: TGTGCCAGCAGCCCCCGGACACCCGGGGTGAGGAATGAGCAGTTCTTC.

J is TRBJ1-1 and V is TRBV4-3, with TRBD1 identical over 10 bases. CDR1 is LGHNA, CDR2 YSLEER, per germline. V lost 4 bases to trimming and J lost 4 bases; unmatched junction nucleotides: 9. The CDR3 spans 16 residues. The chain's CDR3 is CASSLVGTGDPTEAFF. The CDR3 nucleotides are TGCGCCAGCAGCCTAGTCGGGACAGGGGATCCCACTGAAGCTTTCTTT.

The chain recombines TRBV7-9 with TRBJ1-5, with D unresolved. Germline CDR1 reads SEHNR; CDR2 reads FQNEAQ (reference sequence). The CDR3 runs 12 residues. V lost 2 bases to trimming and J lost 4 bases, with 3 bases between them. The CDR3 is CASSLTNQPQHF. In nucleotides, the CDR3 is TGTGCCAGCAGCTTAACGAATCAGCCCCAGCATTTT.

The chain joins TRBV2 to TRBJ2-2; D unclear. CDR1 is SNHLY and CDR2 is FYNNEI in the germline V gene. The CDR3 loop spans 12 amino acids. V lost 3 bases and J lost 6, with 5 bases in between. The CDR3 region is CASSDVSGELFF. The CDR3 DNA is TGTGCCAGCAGTGACGTTTCCGGGGAGCTGTTTTTT.

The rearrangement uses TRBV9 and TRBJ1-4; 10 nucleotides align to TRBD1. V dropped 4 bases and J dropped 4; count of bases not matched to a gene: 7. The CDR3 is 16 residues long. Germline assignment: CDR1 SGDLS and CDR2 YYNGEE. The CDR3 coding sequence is TGTGCCAGCAGCTCACAGACAGGGGGCGTTAATGAAAAACTGTTTTTT. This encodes CASSSQTGGVNEKLFF. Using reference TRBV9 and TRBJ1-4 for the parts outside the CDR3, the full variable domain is DSGVTQTPKHLITATGQRVTLRCSPRSGDLSVYWYQQSLDQGLQFLIQYYNGEERAKGNILERFSAQQFPDLHSELNLSSLELGDSALYFCASSSQTGGVNEKLFFGSGTQLSVL.

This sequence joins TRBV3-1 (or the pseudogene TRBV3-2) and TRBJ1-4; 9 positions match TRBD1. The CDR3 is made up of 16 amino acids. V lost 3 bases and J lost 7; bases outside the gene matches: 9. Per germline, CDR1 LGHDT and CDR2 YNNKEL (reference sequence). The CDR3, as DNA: TGTGCCAGCAGCCATCCGACAGGGGGGGAAGGTGAAAAACTGTTTTTT. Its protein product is CASSHPTGGEGEKLFF.

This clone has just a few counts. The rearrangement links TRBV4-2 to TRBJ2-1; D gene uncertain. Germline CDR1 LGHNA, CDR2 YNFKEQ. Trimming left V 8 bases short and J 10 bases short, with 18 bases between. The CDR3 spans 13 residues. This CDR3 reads CASGFARGREQFF. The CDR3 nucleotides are TGTGCCAGCGGTTTTGCCCGAGGACGGGAGCAGTTCTTC.

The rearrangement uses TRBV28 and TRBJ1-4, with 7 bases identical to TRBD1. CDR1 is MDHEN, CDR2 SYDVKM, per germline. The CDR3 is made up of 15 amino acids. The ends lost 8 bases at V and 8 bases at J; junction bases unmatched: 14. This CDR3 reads CASYSTGDSREKLFF. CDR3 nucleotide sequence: TGTGCCAGCTACTCAACAGGGGACTCTCGGGAAAAACTGTTTTTT. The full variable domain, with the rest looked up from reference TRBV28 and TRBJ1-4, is DVKVTQSSRYLVKRTGEKVFLECVQDMDHENMFWYRQDPGLGLRLIYFSYDVKMKEKGDIPEGYSVSREKKERFSLILESASTNQTSMYLCASYSTGDSREKLFFGSGTQLSVL.

In nucleotides, the CDR3 is TGTGCCAGTAGTATTGGCGAGACAGGGGTTTCCACCGGGGAGCTGTTTTTT. It codes for CASSIGETGVSTGELFF. This chain joins TRBV19 and TRBJ2-2, with 8 bases aligning to TRBD1. The CDR3 runs 17 residues. J gave up 4 bases and V 3 bases, and 10 bases lay outside the gene matches. CDR1 and CDR2 (germline): LNHDA, SQIVND (reference sequence).

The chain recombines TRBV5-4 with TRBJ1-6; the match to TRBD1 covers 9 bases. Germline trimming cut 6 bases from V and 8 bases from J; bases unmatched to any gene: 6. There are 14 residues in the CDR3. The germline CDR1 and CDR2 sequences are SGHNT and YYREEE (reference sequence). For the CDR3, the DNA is TGTGCCAGCAACAAGGGACAGGGAGATTCACCCCTCCACTTT. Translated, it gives CASNKGQGDSPLHF.

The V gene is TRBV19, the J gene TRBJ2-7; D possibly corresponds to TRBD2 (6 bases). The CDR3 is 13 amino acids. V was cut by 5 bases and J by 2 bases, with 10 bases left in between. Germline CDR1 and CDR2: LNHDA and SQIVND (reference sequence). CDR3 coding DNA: TGTGCCAGTAGTGTTGGAGGGACCTACGAGCAGTACTTC. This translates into CASSVGGTYEQYF.

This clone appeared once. The CDR3 region is CSVVGQLNTEAFF. CDR3 nucleotides: TGCAGCGTTGTAGGACAGTTGAACACTGAAGCTTTCTTT. This chain uses TRBV29-1 with TRBJ1-1, with a possible D match to TRBD1 (6 bases). With 4 bases removed from V and 0 bases from J, the gap between germline ends came to 9 bases. The germline V gene has CDR1 SQVTM and CDR2 ANQGSEA. This CDR3 is built from 13 residues.